These 28 T cell receptor beta chains originate from one sample sequenced in a study of shared clonotypes between healthy human individuals. Only in-frame clones appear in the TCRdb table, and some are missing; sequencing was by immunoSEQ multiplex PCR. The sample has roughly 500,000 clones, 76% seen once; the top ten hold 13%. Material for sequencing was PBMCs. The receptor source for this set is a woman in her forties in good health. Some clones in this sample may be carry-over from other donors' samples.

The chain carries TRBV11-3 and TRBJ2-1; TRBD2 agrees at 12 bases. Germline assignment: CDR1 SGHNT and CDR2 YENEEA. The trim removed 5 bases at V and 6 bases at J, leaving 2 bases unmatched. The CDR3 sequence is 14 residues long. In DNA form, the CDR3 reads TGTGCCAGCAGCCGACTAGCGGGAGTCAATGAGCAGTTCTTC. This codes for CASSRLAGVNEQFF.

The CDR3 DNA is TGTGCCAGTAGTATGACTAGCGGGAAGCAGTACGAGCAGTACTTC. Translation gives CASSMTSGKQYEQYF. V and J are TRBV19 and TRBJ2-7, with 11 bases matching TRBD2. The germline CDR1 and CDR2 sequences are LNHDA and SQIVND (reference sequence). The CDR3 is 15 residues long. V lost 3 bases to trimming and J lost 4 bases; unmatched junction nucleotides: 5.

For this clone: This may be a read error: a much more frequent sequence differs by one nucleotide. The conserved closing phenylalanine or tryptophan is absent in this CDR3, likely reflecting a read error. The CDR3 region has the DNA TGTGCCTGGAGTCTGACGGGGCCTAGCAATCAGCCCCAGCATCTT. Its protein product is CAWSLTGPSNQPQHL. V is TRBV30 and J is TRBJ1-5; TRBD1 is a possible D gene (5 bases). The V gene's germline CDR1 is GTSNPN and CDR2 SVGIG (reference sequence). The CDR3 has 15 residues. V shed 2 bases and J shed 0 bases, with 11 bases lying between them.

The rearrangement links TRBV7-2 to TRBJ2-5, with 8 positions matching TRBD2. The CDR3 is 15 amino acids. V lost 4 bases and J lost 4; bases outside the gene matches: 8. From germline, CDR1 is SGHTA and CDR2 FQGNSA. The chain's CDR3 is CASSSGLVGVETQYF. The CDR3 DNA is TGTGCCAGCAGCTCGGGACTAGTCGGGGTAGAGACCCAGTACTTC.

CDR3 protein: CSVQTGGTPGELFF. As DNA, the CDR3 is TGCAGCGTTCAGACAGGGGGCACCCCCGGGGAGCTGTTTTTT. V is TRBV29-1 and J is TRBJ2-2; 10 positions match TRBD1. The CDR3 contains 14 residues. Germline V CDR1 and CDR2: SQVTM, ANQGSEA. V gave up 5 bases and J gave up 6 bases; unmatched junction bases: 6.

This clone has at least ten counts. The chain uses TRBV5-6 and TRBJ2-7; 8 nucleotides match TRBD1. Germline CDR1 SGHDT, CDR2 YYEEEE. This CDR3 region has 12 residues. V shed 5 bases, J shed 7 bases, and the junction held 5 bases outside the gene matches. The CDR3 DNA reads as TGTGCCAGCAGTGGACAGGGTGGTGAGCAGTACTTC. This gives the protein CASSGQGGEQYF.

The sample holds one count of this clone. V gene TRBV19 combines with J gene TRBJ2-2; D remains unclear. From germline, CDR1 is LNHDA and CDR2 SQIVND (reference sequence). This CDR3 spans 12 amino acids. Trimming took off 1 base at V and 4 bases at J, with 1 base between the two ends. The CDR3 reads CASSIVTGELFF. DNA of the CDR3: TGTGCCAGTAGTATAGTCACCGGGGAGCTGTTTTTT.

J is TRBJ2-2 and V is TRBV5-4, with TRBD2 matching 13 bases. J lost 5 bases, V lost 3 bases, and 1 base had no gene match. CDR1 is SGHNT, CDR2 YYREEE, per germline (reference sequence). This CDR3 contains 15 residues. The CDR3 DNA reads TGTGCCAGCAGCTCGGGACTAGCGGGGACCGGGGAGCTGTTTTTT. As protein: CASSSGLAGTGELFF.

For the CDR3, the DNA is TGTGCCAGCAGCTTTGGACAGGGGCTCTACGAGCAGTACTTC. It translates to CASSFGQGLYEQYF. V gene TRBV7-9 combines with J gene TRBJ2-7; 9 bases are shared with TRBD1. Germline CDR1 reads SEHNR; CDR2 reads FQNEAQ (reference sequence). This CDR3 region has 14 residues. Trimming cost V 3 bases and J 3 bases; bases outside gene matches: 3.

The chain recombines TRBV15 with TRBJ2-2; D is ambiguous. CDR3 length: 12 residues. Germline loops: CDR1 LNHNV, CDR2 YYDKDF (reference sequence). V shed 6 bases and J shed 7 bases, with 9 bases lying between them. The CDR3 loop reads CATSSYGGELFF. The CDR3 DNA reads TGTGCCACCAGTTCCTATGGCGGGGAGCTGTTTTTT.

The chain uses TRBV28 and TRBJ2-1; 10 bases align to TRBD1. The V segment lost 7 bases and the J segment 12 bases; nucleotides outside the gene matches: 15. Germline CDR1 reads MDHEN; CDR2 reads SYDVKM. The CDR3 has 15 amino acids. This chain's CDR3 is CASTPLGDRGYGQFF. CDR3 in DNA: TGTGCCAGCACCCCTCTTGGGGACAGGGGATACGGGCAGTTCTTC.

This clone was counted many times. This sample includes further DNA sequences coding for the same CDR3. The chain recombines TRBV10-2 with TRBJ1-5; perhaps TRBD1 as D (6 bases). Germline V CDR1 and CDR2: WSHSY, SAAADI. Trimming stripped 2 bases from V and 0 bases from J, with 17 bases between. The CDR3 is 18 amino acids. The CDR3 reads CASSETGFELFSNQPQHF. DNA of the CDR3: TGCGCCAGCAGTGAGACAGGGTTCGAATTATTTAGCAATCAGCCCCAGCATTTT.

This sequence joins TRBV6-6 and TRBJ2-3; 10 positions agree with TRBD2. This CDR3 has 14 residues. Germline trimming cut 5 bases from V and 4 bases from J; bases unmatched to any gene: 3. In germline, CDR1 is MNHNY, CDR2 SVGAGI (reference sequence). The CDR3 nucleotides are TGTGCCAGCAGTACCGGGACTAGCGCAGATACGCAGTATTTT. Translated: CASSTGTSADTQYF.

A word on this clone: Other DNA sequences in the same sample also yield this CDR3. J is TRBJ2-3 and V is TRBV7-3; D is perhaps TRBD1 (5 bases). The germline V and J ends were trimmed by 2 bases and 2 bases, with 8 bases remaining between them. CDR3 size: 14 residues. Germline CDR1 SGHTA, CDR2 FQGTGA. CDR3 loop: CASSLGQPTDTQYF. Written as DNA, the CDR3 is TGTGCCAGCAGCTTAGGACAACCCACAGATACGCAGTATTTT.

The chain employs TRBV30 and TRBJ2-7; D may correspond to TRBD1 or TRBD2 (5 bases each). The V gene lost 1 base and the J gene lost 3 bases, with 16 bases spanning the gap. This CDR3 is built from 15 residues. CDR1 and CDR2 from the germline V gene are GTSNPN and SVGIG (reference sequence). CDR3 amino acids: CAWSGQDQRGYEQYF. CDR3 in DNA: TGTGCCTGGAGTGGGCAGGACCAGAGGGGCTACGAGCAGTACTTC.

This clone has only a few counts. The V and J genes are TRBV2 and TRBJ1-1; D uncertain. CDR1 is SNHLY, CDR2 FYNNEI, per germline. The length of the CDR3 is 14 residues. The V end lost 5 bases, the J end lost 0 bases, and 10 bases lay between the germline ends. CDR3 sequence (DNA): TGTGCCAGCAGTCTCCCGGCTTTGAACACTGAAGCTTTCTTT. Its translation is CASSLPALNTEAFF.

The table lists this clone with a few counts. The chain is built from TRBV5-4 and TRBJ1-2, with TRBD1 as a possible D gene (5 bases). Per germline, CDR1 SGHNT and CDR2 YYREEE (reference sequence). The CDR3 consists of 14 residues. Trimming stripped 5 bases from V and 0 bases from J, with 11 bases between. This CDR3 reads CASRRDGPNYGYTF. CDR3 DNA: TGTGCCAGCAGACGGGACGGACCTAACTATGGCTACACCTTC.

This chain uses TRBV7-3 with TRBJ2-1; D possibly uses TRBD1 or TRBD2 (6 bases each). Germline V CDR1 and CDR2: SGHTA, FQGTGA. With 5 bases removed from V and 6 bases from J, the gap between germline ends came to 14 bases. The CDR3 sequence is 14 residues long. The CDR3 spells CASSRGVLLNEQFF. The CDR3 nucleotides read TGTGCCAGCAGCAGGGGGGTACTCCTCAATGAGCAGTTCTTC.

About this clone itself: An end of the junction does not agree with germline; a read error may underlie this. The rearrangement links TRBV18 to TRBJ1-1, with D unclear. The CDR3 has 14 residues. Germline V gene data show CDR1 as KGHSH and CDR2 as LQKENI. The CDR3 coding sequence is TGTGCCAGCTCACCACCCTCCATGAACACTGAAGCTTTATTT. It is translated as CASSPPSMNTEALF.

V and J are TRBV5-1 and TRBJ2-1; 10 bases align to TRBD2. Per the germline V gene, CDR1 is SGHRS and CDR2 is YFSETQ. Trimming removed 0 bases from V and 4 bases from J; junction bases left unmatched: 13. CDR3 length: 19 amino acids. In nucleotides, the CDR3 is TGCGCCAGCAGCTTGGGGAGCGCTAGCGGGAGTCGAAAGTACAATGAGCAGTTCTTC. It is translated as CASSLGSASGSRKYNEQFF.

This chain joins TRBV30 and TRBJ2-7; D perhaps matches TRBD2 (5 bases). Trimming stripped 0 bases from V and 0 bases from J, with 15 bases between. Germline V gives CDR1 GTSNPN, CDR2 SVGIG (reference sequence). This CDR3 is 16 amino acids long. The CDR3 loop is CAWSVLVPPSSYEQYF. CDR3 coding DNA: TGTGCCTGGAGTGTACTAGTCCCCCCGAGCTCCTACGAGCAGTACTTC.

The chain uses TRBV4-2 and TRBJ2-3; the D is unclear. Looked up from germline, CDR1 is LGHNA and CDR2 is YNFKEQ. V dropped 0 bases and J dropped 0 bases, with 10 bases sitting between them. There are 16 residues in the CDR3. The CDR3 DNA sequence: TGTGCCAGCAGCCAAGAGAGTCCCGCTAGCACAGATACGCAGTATTTT. It codes for CASSQESPASTDTQYF.

The J gene is TRBJ2-4, the V gene TRBV2; 7 nucleotides match TRBD2. This CDR3 has 14 residues. Germline CDR1 SNHLY, CDR2 FYNNEI. With V trimmed by 4 bases and J by 6 bases, 6 bases remained unmatched. Here the CDR3 DNA reads TGTGCCAGCAGTGTGAGCGGGGCGGCAAACATTCAGTACTTC. Its protein is CASSVSGAANIQYF.

A single count supports this clone. J is TRBJ2-2 and V is TRBV9; D gene uncertain. The V gene's germline CDR1 is SGDLS and CDR2 YYNGEE. There are 14 residues in the CDR3. Deletions cut 3 bases from V and 7 bases from J, with 13 bases between. The chain's CDR3 is CASSENPSGGELFF. CDR3 bases: TGTGCCAGCAGCGAGAACCCCTCTGGCGGGGAGCTGTTTTTT. The whole variable domain, remainder taken from reference TRBV9 and TRBJ2-2, is DSGVTQTPKHLITATGQRVTLRCSPRSGDLSVYWYQQSLDQGLQFLIQYYNGEERAKGNILERFSAQQFPDLHSELNLSSLELGDSALYFCASSENPSGGELFFGEGSRLTVL.

This chain links TRBV9 with TRBJ2-3, with TRBD2 matching over 14 bases. The CDR3 contains 15 residues. Trimming took 3 bases from V and 5 from J; bases not matched to a gene: 2. In germline, CDR1 is SGDLS, CDR2 YYNGEE. The DNA of the CDR3 is TGTGCCAGCAGCGCCGGACTAGCGGGAGGAGATACGCAGTATTTT. This codes for CASSAGLAGGDTQYF.

The V gene is TRBV5-4, the J gene TRBJ1-3; D unclear. CDR3 length equals 16 residues. The V end was cut by 0 bases, the J end by 0 bases, with 10 bases between. Germline values: CDR1 SGHNT, CDR2 YYREEE (reference sequence). The CDR3 DNA sequence: TGTGCCAGCAGCTTGGGCGCCCCTAGCTCTGGAAACACCATATATTTT. Protein: CASSLGAPSSGNTIYF.

The chain couples TRBV11-2 to TRBJ2-5; 7 positions agree with TRBD2. The germline V gene encodes CDR1 SGHAT and CDR2 FQNNGV. There are 17 residues in the CDR3. Germline trimming cut 5 bases from V and 2 bases from J; bases unmatched to any gene: 14. CDR3: CASSPAMGRGTQETQYF. CDR3 DNA: TGTGCCAGCAGCCCCGCCATGGGGAGGGGCACACAAGAGACCCAGTACTTC.

The rearrangement links TRBV6-1 to TRBJ1-4, with D uncertain. Germline CDR1 reads MNHNS; CDR2 reads SASEGT. This CDR3 comprises 15 residues. With 7 bases removed from V and 3 bases from J, the gap between germline ends came to 15 bases. The CDR3 sequence is CASNLKVFSNEKLFF. The CDR3 bases are TGTGCCAGCAATCTGAAGGTTTTCTCTAATGAAAAACTGTTTTTT.